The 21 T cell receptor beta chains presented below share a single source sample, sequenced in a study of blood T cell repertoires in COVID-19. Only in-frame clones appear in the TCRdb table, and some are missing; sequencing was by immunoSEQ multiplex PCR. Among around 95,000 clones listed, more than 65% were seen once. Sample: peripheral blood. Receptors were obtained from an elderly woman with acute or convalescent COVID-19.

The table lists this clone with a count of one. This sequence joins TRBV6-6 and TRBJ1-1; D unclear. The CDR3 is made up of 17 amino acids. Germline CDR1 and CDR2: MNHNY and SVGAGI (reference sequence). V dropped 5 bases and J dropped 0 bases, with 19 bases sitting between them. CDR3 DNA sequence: TGTGCCAGCAGTCCCTGGACGGGGTCTGTAATGAACACTGAAGCTTTCTTT. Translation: CASSPWTGSVMNTEAFF.

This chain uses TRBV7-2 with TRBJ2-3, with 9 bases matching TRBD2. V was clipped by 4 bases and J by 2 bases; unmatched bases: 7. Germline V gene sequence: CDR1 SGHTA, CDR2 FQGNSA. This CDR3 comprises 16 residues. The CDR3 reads CASSSSGGPSTDTQYF. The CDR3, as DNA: TGTGCCAGCAGCTCCAGCGGGGGGCCGTCCACAGATACGCAGTATTTT. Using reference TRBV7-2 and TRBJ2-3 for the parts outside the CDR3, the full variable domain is GAGVSQSPSNKVTEKGKDVELRCDPISGHTALYWYRQSLGQGLEFLIYFQGNSAPDKSGLPSDRFSAERTGGSVSTLTIQRTQQEDSAVYLCASSSSGGPSTDTQYFGPGTRLTVL.

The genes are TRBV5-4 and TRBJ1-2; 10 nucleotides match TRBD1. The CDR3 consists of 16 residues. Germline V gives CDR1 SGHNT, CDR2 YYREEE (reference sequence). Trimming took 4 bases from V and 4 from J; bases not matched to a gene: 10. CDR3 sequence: CASSPGGTGDIYGYTF. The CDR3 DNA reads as TGTGCCAGCAGCCCCGGCGGGACAGGGGACATCTATGGCTACACCTTC.

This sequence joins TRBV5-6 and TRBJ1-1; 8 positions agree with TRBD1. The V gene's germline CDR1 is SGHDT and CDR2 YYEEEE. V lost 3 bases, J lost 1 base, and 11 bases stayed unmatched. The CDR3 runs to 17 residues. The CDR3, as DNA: TGTGCCAGCAGCTGGGTAAGACAGGGGATTGCGAACACTGAAGCTTTCTTT. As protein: CASSWVRQGIANTEAFF. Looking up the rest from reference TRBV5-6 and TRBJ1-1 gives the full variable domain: DAGVTQSPTHLIKTRGQQVTLRCSPKSGHDTVSWYQQALGQGPQFIFQYYEEEERQRGNFPDRFSGHQFPNYSSELNVNALLLGDSALYLCASSWVRQGIANTEAFFGQGTRLTVV.

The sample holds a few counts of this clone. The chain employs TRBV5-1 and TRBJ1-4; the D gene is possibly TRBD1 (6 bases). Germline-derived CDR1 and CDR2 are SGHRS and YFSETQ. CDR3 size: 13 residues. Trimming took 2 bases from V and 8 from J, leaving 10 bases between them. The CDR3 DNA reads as TGCGCCAGCAGCTTTGGGGGCGGGGAAAAACTGTTTTTT. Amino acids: CASSFGGGEKLFF.

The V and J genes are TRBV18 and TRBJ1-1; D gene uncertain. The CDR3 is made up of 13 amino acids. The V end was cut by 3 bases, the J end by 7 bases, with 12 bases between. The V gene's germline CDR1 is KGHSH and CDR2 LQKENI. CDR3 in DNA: TGTGCCAGCTCACCCCCGGTGACTGTTGAAGCTTTCTTT. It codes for CASSPPVTVEAFF.

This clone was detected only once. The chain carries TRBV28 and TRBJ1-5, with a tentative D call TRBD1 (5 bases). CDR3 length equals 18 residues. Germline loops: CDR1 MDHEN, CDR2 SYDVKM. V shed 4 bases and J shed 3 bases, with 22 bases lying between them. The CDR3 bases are TGTGCCAGCAGTTCCCCCACGTCACCGGGCAGGGTCAATCAGCCCCAGCATTTT. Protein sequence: CASSSPTSPGRVNQPQHF.

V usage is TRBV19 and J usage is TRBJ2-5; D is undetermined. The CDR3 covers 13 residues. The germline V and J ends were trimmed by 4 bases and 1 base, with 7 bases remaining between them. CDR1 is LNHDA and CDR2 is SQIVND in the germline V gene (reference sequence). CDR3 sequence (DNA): TGTGCCAGTAGTACCTACAGCCAAGAGACCCAGTACTTC. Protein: CASSTYSQETQYF.

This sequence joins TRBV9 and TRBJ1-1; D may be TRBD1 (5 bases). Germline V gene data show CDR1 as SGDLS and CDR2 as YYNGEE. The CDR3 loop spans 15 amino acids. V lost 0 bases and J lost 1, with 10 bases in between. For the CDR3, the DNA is TGTGCCAGCAGCGTAGCTGACAGTAGGAACACTGAAGCTTTCTTT. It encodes CASSVADSRNTEAFF.

CDR3 protein: CASSPGQVEETQYF. The DNA for the CDR3 is TGTGCCAGCAGCCCGGGACAGGTGGAGGAGACCCAGTACTTC. The gene calls are TRBV7-2 and TRBJ2-5, with 8 bases that match TRBD1. The CDR3 has 14 residues. V trimming: 5 bases; J trimming: 5 bases; junction bases outside the gene matches: 7. CDR1 is SGHTA, CDR2 FQGNSA, per germline. Supplemented by reference TRBV7-2 and TRBJ2-5, the full variable domain reads GAGVSQSPSNKVTEKGKDVELRCDPISGHTALYWYRQSLGQGLEFLIYFQGNSAPDKSGLPSDRFSAERTGGSVSTLTIQRTQQEDSAVYLCASSPGQVEETQYFGPGTRLLVL.

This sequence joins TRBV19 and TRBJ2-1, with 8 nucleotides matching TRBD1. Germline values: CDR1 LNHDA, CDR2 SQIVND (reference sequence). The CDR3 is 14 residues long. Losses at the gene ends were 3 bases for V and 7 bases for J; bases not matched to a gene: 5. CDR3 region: CASSIQGAGNEQFF. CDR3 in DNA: TGTGCCAGTAGTATCCAGGGGGCAGGTAATGAGCAGTTCTTC.

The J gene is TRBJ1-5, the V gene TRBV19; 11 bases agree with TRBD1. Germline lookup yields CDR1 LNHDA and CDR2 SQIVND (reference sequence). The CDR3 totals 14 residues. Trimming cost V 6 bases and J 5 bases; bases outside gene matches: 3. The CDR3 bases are TGTGCCAGTAGCGGGACAGGGGGTTATCAGCCCCAGCATTTT. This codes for CASSGTGGYQPQHF.

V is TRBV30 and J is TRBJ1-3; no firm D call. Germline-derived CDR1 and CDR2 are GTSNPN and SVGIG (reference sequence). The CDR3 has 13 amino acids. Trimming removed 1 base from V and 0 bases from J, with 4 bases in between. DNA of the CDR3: TGTGCCTGGAGTGGGGCCTCTGGAAACACCATATATTTT. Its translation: CAWSGASGNTIYF.

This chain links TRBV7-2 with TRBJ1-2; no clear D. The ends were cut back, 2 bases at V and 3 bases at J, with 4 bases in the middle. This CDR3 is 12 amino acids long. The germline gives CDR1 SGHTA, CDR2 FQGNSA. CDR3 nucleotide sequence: TGTGCCAGCAGCTTACGGGACTATGGCTACACCTTC. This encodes CASSLRDYGYTF.

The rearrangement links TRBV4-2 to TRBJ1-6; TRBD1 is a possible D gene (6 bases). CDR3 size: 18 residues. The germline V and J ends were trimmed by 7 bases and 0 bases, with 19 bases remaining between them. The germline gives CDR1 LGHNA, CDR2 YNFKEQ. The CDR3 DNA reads TGTGCCAGCACCCACACCCTACAACAGGGCTCCTATAATTCACCCCTCCACTTT. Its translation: CASTHTLQQGSYNSPLHF.

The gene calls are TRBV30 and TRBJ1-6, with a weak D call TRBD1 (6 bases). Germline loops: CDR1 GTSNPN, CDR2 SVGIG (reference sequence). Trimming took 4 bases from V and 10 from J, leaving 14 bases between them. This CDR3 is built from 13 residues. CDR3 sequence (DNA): TGTGCCTGGACAACCCAGGGGAGATCACCCCTCCACTTT. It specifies CAWTTQGRSPLHF.

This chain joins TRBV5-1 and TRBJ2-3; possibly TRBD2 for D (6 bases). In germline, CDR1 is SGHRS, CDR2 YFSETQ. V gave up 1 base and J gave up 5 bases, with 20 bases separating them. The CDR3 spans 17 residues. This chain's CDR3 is CASSLSRGGVFVDTQYF. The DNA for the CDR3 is TGCGCCAGCAGCTTGAGTAGGGGCGGGGTGTTCGTAGATACGCAGTATTTT. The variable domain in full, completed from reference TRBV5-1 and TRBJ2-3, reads KAGVTQTPRYLIKTRGQQVTLSCSPISGHRSVSWYQQTPGQGLQFLFEYFSETQRNKGNFPGRFSGRQFSNSRSEMNVSTLELGDSALYLCASSLSRGGVFVDTQYFGPGTRLTVL.

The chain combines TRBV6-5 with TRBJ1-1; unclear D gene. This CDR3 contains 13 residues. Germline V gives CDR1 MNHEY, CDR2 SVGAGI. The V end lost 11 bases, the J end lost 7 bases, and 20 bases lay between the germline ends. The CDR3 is CAARELANGEAFF. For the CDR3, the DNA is TGTGCCGCGAGGGAGCTGGCCAACGGTGAAGCTTTCTTT.

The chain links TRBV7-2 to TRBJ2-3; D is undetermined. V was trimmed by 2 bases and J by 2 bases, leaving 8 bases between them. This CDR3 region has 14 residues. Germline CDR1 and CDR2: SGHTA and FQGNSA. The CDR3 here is CASSLIQVTDTQYF. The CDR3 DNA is TGTGCCAGCAGCTTAATTCAGGTCACAGATACGCAGTATTTT.

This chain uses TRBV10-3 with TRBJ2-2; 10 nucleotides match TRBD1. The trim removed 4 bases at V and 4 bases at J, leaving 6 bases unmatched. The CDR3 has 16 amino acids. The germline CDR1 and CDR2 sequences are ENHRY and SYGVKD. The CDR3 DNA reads TGTGCCATCAGTGGGACGGACAGGGGGACCACCGGGGAGCTGTTTTTT. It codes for CAISGTDRGTTGELFF.

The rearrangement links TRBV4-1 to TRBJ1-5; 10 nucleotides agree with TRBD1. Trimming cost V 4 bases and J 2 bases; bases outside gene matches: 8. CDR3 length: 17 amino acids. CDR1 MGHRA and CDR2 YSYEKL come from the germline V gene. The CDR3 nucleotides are TGCGCCAGCAGCCTCTACGGGACAGGGGACGGCAATCAGCCCCAGCATTTT. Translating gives CASSLYGTGDGNQPQHF.